Below are 7 T cell receptor beta chains sequenced from a single sample in a study of cytomegalovirus exposure and HLA in healthy donors (dated by TCRdb to about 2017). Libraries were constructed by the immunoSEQ multiplex PCR assay. The table comes from immuneACCESS by way of TCRdb, which keeps in-frame sequences with V and J called. Part of the clones is missing from these tables; in studies checked, under half for an unresolved V gene and the rest for unknown reasons. This sample has tens of thousands of clones in its table, and around 93% of those were observed once. The ten biggest clones cover approximately 1.1% of the sample. Sequences were obtained from PBMCs. These receptors originate from a woman aged 25 to 39 in good health and CMV-seropositive.

This chain links TRBV23-1 with TRBJ1-5, with 9 bases lining up with TRBD1. TRBV23-1 is flagged as an ORF with uncertain function. After removal of 0 bases from V and 0 bases from J, the junction contained 9 bases not matched to a gene. The CDR3 covers 19 residues. CDR3 nucleotides: TGCGCCAGCAGTCAATCTCAGGACAGGGGCTATCATAGCAATCAGCCCCAGCATTTT. Protein: CASSQSQDRGYHSNQPQHF.

This chain joins TRBV10-3 and TRBJ2-7; 8 bases map to TRBD2. J gave up 4 bases and V 4 bases, and 3 bases lay outside the gene matches. In germline, CDR1 is ENHRY, CDR2 SYGVKD. The CDR3 runs to 13 residues. DNA of the CDR3: TGTGCCATCAGTGTCAAGCGGGAGTACGAGCAGTACTTC. It codes for CAISVKREYEQYF.

The rearrangement uses TRBV6-5 and TRBJ2-7; 9 nucleotides line up with TRBD1. Per the germline V gene, CDR1 is MNHEY and CDR2 is SVGAGI. This CDR3 spans 15 amino acids. J was trimmed by 0 bases and V by 6 bases; bases with no gene match: 6. DNA for the CDR3: TGTGCCAGCAGCGGAGGACAGGGGCCCTCCTACGAGCAGTACTTC. Translating it yields CASSGGQGPSYEQYF.

The chain carries TRBV4-3 and TRBJ1-2, with TRBD1 as a possible D gene (5 bases). The CDR3 is 16 amino acids. V dropped 0 bases and J dropped 5 bases, with 16 bases sitting between them. The germline V gene encodes CDR1 LGHNA and CDR2 YSLEER. CDR3 nucleotide sequence: TGCGCCAGCAGCCAAGATTTCCGGGGGACTGGATATGGCTACACCTTC. Its protein is CASSQDFRGTGYGYTF.

The chain recombines TRBV20-1 with TRBJ1-4; D may be TRBD1 (5 bases). From germline, CDR1 is DFQATT and CDR2 SNEGSKA (reference sequence). The CDR3 contains 11 residues. The ends were cut back, 8 bases at V and 8 bases at J, with 12 bases in the middle. In DNA, the CDR3 is TGCAGTCCAGAGTGGGGCGAAAAACTGTTTTTT. The encoded protein is CSPEWGEKLFF.

The rearrangement joins TRBV9 to TRBJ2-3, with a tentative D call TRBD2 (6 bases). Germline CDR1 SGDLS, CDR2 YYNGEE. Trimming shortened V by 0 bases and J by 3 bases, and 14 bases separated the two germline ends. This CDR3 region has 16 residues. CDR3 DNA: TGTGCCAGCAGCGTAGAGATCGGGAGAGGGACAGATACGCAGTATTTT. As protein: CASSVEIGRGTDTQYF.

The chain recombines TRBV28 with TRBJ1-1; D is undetermined. Trimming took off 5 bases at V and 1 base at J, with 17 bases between the two ends. This CDR3 spans 16 amino acids. Germline loops: CDR1 MDHEN, CDR2 SYDVKM. The CDR3 DNA follows: TGTGCCAGCAGTCCCAGACTTTTCCGGAGGAACACTGAAGCTTTCTTT. Translating gives CASSPRLFRRNTEAFF.